These T cell receptor beta chains were read from a single sample in a study of early T cells in non-severe SARS-CoV-2 infection. TCRdb reprocessed the 5' RACE reads via MiXCR and lists one record per CDR3 protein. The sample has about 39,000 distinct CDR3 sequences, over 3% seen once. The sequenced sample was whole blood. The receptors originated from an adult who was a healthcare worker with PCR-confirmed SARS-CoV-2 infection or an uninfected control (not recorded which). Both conserved end residues are trimmed from each CDR3. The order of the fields is J gene, V gene, CDR3 protein.

>TRBJ2-7|TRBV5-1
ASSPTRGSYEQY
>TRBJ1-1|TRBV4-1
ASSQAGLSFKEAF
>TRBJ1-2|TRBV12-3/TRBV12-4
ASSPTSGFNYGYT
>TRBJ2-5|TRBV24-1
ATSERYQETQY
>TRBJ2-1|TRBV29-1
SVRGLASYNEQF
>TRBJ1-1|TRBV7-3
ASSLTGGNTEAF
>TRBJ2-1|TRBV19
ASSIRWSVSYNEQF
>TRBJ2-1|TRBV6-2/TRBV6-3
ASSYLLVLLHNEQF
>TRBJ2-7|TRBV15
ATSRSTGDPPYEQY
>TRBJ2-3|TRBV7-6
ASSAPMTSGEPTDTQY
>TRBJ2-4|TRBV7-9
ASSSDSGGNIQY
>TRBJ2-7|TRBV24-1
ATSETGRYPYEQY
>TRBJ2-7|TRBV2
ASSPKRLAGASEQY
>TRBJ1-5|TRBV2
ASRAGGGNQPQH
>TRBJ2-3|TRBV29-1
SVDGQVSTDTQY
>TRBJ2-5|TRBV5-1
ASGRQELQETQY
>TRBJ2-5|TRBV4-1
ASSLYTGIIKETQY
>TRBJ2-6|TRBV9
ASSVEGSGANVLT
>TRBJ2-7|TRBV27
ASSLGGTGAYEQY
>TRBJ1-1|TRBV24-1
ATSDLSYTEAF
>TRBJ2-1|TRBV6-5
ASSPLAPRYNEQF
>TRBJ2-1|TRBV10-3
AIRDTGAGNNEQF
>TRBJ1-2|TRBV5-1
ASHFIDSRGYYGYT
>TRBJ1-5|TRBV7-2
ASSLDTSRVQPQH
>TRBJ1-5|TRBV19
ASRAKGQPQH
>TRBJ2-7|TRBV4-1
ASSLRVAGMIEQY
>TRBJ2-5|TRBV5-1
ASSHGTSRGGQETQY
>TRBJ2-1|TRBV29-1
SVGTGGNEQF
>TRBJ2-3|TRBV5-1
ASSLAGGITDTQY
>TRBJ2-7|TRBV3-1
ASSRGYEQY
>TRBJ2-7|TRBV7-9
ASSWGTDSYEQY
>TRBJ2-7|TRBV7-3
ASSLSGQGSYEQY
>TRBJ2-7|TRBV1
TSSQDNSGRGYEQY
>TRBJ2-6|TRBV9
ASSVSGAGANVLT
>TRBJ2-1|TRBV7-9
ASSSREGQGAYEQF
>TRBJ2-2|TRBV10-1
ASSDSGRTGELF
>TRBJ2-7|TRBV5-6
ASSGGTSGSLTYEQY
>TRBJ2-1|TRBV15
ATSRDHGYEQF
>TRBJ2-7|TRBV10-3
AASLGLPYEQY
>TRBJ2-2|TRBV14
ASSQDLAGMTGELF
>TRBJ2-1|TRBV5-1
ATRTGTSGTYNEQF
>TRBJ2-1|TRBV12-3/TRBV12-4
ASSLTAGAVF
>TRBJ1-4|TRBV29-1
SVVPTNNEKLF